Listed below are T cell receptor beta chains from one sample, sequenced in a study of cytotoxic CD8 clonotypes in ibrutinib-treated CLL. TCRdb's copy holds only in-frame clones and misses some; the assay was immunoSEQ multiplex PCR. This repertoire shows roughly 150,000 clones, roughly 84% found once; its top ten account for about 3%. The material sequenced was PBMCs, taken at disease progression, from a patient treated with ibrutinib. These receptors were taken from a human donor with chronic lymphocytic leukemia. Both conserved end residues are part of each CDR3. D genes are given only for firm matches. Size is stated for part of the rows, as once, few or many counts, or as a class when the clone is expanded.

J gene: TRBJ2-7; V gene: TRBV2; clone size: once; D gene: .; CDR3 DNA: TGTGCCAGTGAAGAAAGGGGGGGTTACGAGCAGTACTTC; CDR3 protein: CASEERGGYEQYF
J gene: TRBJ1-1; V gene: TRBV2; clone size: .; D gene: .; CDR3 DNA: TGTGCCAGCACACCCGGGGCCGGTAGGAACACTGAAGCTTTCTTT; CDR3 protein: CASTPGAGRNTEAFF
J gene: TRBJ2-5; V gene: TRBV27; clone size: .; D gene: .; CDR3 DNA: TGTGCCAGCAGTCCCACCCGGACTGTTCAAGAGACCCAGTACTTC; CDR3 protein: CASSPTRTVQETQYF
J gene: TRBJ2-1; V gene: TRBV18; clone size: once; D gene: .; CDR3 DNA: TGTGCCAGCTCACCAGGGTGGTCGGGAGATGCGCCGGAGCAGTTCTTC; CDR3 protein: CASSPGWSGDAPEQFF
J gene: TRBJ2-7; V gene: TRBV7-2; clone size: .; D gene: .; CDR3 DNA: TGTGCCAGCAGCGGTCGACCGCCCTACGAGCAGTACTTC; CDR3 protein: CASSGRPPYEQYF
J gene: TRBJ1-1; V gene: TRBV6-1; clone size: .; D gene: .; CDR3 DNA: TGTGCCAGCAGTGATTTAGGGAATACAAACACTGAAGCTTTCTTT; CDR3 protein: CASSDLGNTNTEAFF
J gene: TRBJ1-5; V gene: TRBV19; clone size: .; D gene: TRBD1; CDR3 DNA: TGTGCCAGTAGTCAGGGGGCAACTCAGCCCCAGCATTTT; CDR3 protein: CASSQGATQPQHF
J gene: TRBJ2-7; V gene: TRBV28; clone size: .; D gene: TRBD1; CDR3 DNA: TGTGCCAGCAGTTCCGCCGGACAGGCCCCCTACGAGCAGTACTTC; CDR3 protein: CASSSAGQAPYEQYF
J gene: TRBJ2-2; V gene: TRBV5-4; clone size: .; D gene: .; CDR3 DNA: TGTGCCAGCAGCTCGGGACTGGTCTTAAGGGGCGGGGAGCTGTTTTTT; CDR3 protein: CASSSGLVLRGGELFF
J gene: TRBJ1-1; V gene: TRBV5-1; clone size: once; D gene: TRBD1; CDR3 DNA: TGCGCCAGCAGCTTGGACCGGGACAGGGGGTTCATGAACACTGAAGCTTTCTTT; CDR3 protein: CASSLDRDRGFMNTEAFF
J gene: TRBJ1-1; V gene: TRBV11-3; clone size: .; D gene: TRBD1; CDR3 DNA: TGTGCCAGCAGCCTACAGGGGTCTCAGAACACTGAAGCTTTCTTT; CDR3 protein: CASSLQGSQNTEAFF
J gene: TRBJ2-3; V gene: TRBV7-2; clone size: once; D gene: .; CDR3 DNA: TGTGCCAGCAGCTTGGGTGAGAGGGCAGATACGCAGTATTTT; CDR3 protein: CASSLGERADTQYF
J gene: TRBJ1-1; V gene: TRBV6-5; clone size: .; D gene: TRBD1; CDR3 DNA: TGTGCCAGCAGTTACTCGATCCAGGGGGGATCTGAAGCTTTCTTT; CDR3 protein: CASSYSIQGGSEAFF
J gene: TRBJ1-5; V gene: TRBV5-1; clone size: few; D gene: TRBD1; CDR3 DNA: TGCGCCAGCACCAAAACAGGGGGCGACAATCAGCCCCAGCATTTT; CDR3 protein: CASTKTGGDNQPQHF
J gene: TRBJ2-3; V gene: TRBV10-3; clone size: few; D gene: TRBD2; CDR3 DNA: TGTGCCACTACTAGCGGGATCACAGATACGCAGTATTTT; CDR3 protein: CATTSGITDTQYF
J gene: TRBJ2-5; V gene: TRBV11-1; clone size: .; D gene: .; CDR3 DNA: TGTGCCAGCAGCCAAGGCCAGAGTGAGACCCAGTACTTC; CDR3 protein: CASSQGQSETQYF
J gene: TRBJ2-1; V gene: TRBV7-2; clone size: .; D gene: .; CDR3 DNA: TGTGCCAGCAGTTATATTATAGTGGGACTCCGGTCCTATGAGCAGTTCTTC; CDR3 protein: CASSYIIVGLRSYEQFF
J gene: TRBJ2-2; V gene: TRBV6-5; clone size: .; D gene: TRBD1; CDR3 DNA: TGTGCCAGCAGTTCAACAGGGGGCTGGCCCGGGGAGCTGTTTTTT; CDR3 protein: CASSSTGGWPGELFF
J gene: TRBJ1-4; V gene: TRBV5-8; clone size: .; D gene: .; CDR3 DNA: TGTGCCAGCAGCTTGGGGATGGTGGCTAATGAAAAACTGTTTTTT; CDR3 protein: CASSLGMVANEKLFF
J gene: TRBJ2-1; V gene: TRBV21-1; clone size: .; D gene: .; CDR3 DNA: TGTGCCAGCAGCAAAATTCAGGGGAAATCCGATGAGCAGTTCTTC; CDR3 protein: CASSKIQGKSDEQFF
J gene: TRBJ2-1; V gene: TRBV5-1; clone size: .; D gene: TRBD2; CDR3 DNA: TGCGCCAGCAGCTCCCCGACTAGCGGGAGGGGGGATGAGCAGTTCTTC; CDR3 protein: CASSSPTSGRGDEQFF
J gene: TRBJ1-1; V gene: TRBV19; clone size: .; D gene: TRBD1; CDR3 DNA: TGTGCCAGCCGGGACAGGACTGAAGCTTTCTTT; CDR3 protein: CASRDRTEAFF
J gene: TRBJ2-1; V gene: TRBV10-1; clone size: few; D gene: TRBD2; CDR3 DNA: TGCGCCAGCAGCAGCAATCAGCGGGAGGTGCCGTTCTTC; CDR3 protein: CASSSNQREVPFF
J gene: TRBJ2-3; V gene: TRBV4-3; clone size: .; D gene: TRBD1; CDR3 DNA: TGCGCCAGCAGCCACCGGGACAGGGGTCCCACAGATACGCAGTATTTT; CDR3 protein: CASSHRDRGPTDTQYF
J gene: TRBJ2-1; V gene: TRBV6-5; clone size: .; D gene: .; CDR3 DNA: TGTGCCAGCAGTCCAGGGATATCAGGGCAGTTCTTC; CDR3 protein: CASSPGISGQFF